A selection of T cell receptor beta chains follows, all from one sample in a study of OX40 agonist ivuxolimab in advanced cancers. Clones were read by immunoSEQ multiplex PCR, and TCRdb kept only the in-frame ones, dropping some. The sample yields more than 60,000 clones, about 86% seen once. This sample comprised CD4+ or CD8+ T cells sorted from blood, obtained in a trial of the OX40 agonist ivuxolimab. The receptors stem from an adult with an advanced solid tumor such as melanoma, head and neck, liver or kidney cancer. Both conserved end residues are part of each CDR3. A D gene is named only where the DNA matches it firmly. Clone size, where shown, is once, few, many, or a class for clones that have expanded.

v_call	j_call	clone_size	d_call	cdr3_aa	cdr3_nt
TRBV18	TRBJ1-5	-	TRBD1	CASSQLGTGGDQPQHF	TGTGCCAGCTCACAACTCGGGACAGGGGGTGATCAGCCCCAGCATTTT
TRBV7-6	TRBJ1-3	-	-	CASSLARVRGSGNTIYF	TGTGCCAGCAGCTTAGCGAGGGTCAGAGGCTCTGGAAACACCATATATTTT
TRBV2	TRBJ1-5	medium-sized	-	CASSPGITSQPQHF	TGTGCCAGCAGCCCGGGGATCACCAGTCAGCCCCAGCATTTT
TRBV2	TRBJ2-5	once	-	CASSGLGGATQYF	TGTGCCAGCAGCGGACTGGGGGGCGCGACCCAGTACTTC
TRBV4-2	TRBJ1-4	-	-	CASSLRGGEDEKLFF	TGTGCCAGCAGCCTTCGCGGGGGGGAGGATGAAAAACTGTTTTTT
TRBV2	TRBJ2-7	-	TRBD2	CATSTGREGEQYF	TGTGCCACGTCCACGGGCAGGGAGGGCGAGCAGTACTTC
TRBV2	TRBJ1-1	few	-	CASSGAALNTEAFF	TGTGCCAGCAGTGGGGCAGCTTTGAACACTGAAGCTTTCTTT
TRBV29-1	TRBJ2-1	-	-	CSVIIWSRNNEQFF	TGCAGCGTTATAATTTGGAGTAGGAACAATGAGCAGTTCTTC
TRBV19	TRBJ2-7	-	-	CASSRGLPSYEQYF	TGTGCCAGTAGTAGGGGACTGCCCTCCTACGAGCAGTACTTC
TRBV9	TRBJ2-3	once	TRBD2	CASSNSGGNTDTQYF	TGTGCCAGCAGCAATAGCGGGGGGAACACAGATACGCAGTATTTT